The present TCR beta chain was sequenced within a study of shared clonotypes between healthy human individuals. As regards this clone: Its antigen is unidentified.

Naive CD8 isolation took CD45RO-negative cells positively selected for CCR7 and excluded terminally differentiated effector memory CD45RA+ cells. Trimming removed 0 bases at V and 2 bases at J, with 7 bases between. The CDR3 loop spans 14 amino acids. CDR1 and CDR2 (germline): MNHNY, SVGAGI (reference sequence). TCRdb's copy holds only in-frame clones and misses some; the assay was immunoSEQ multiplex PCR. The repertoire has hundreds of thousands of clones, roughly 95% of them found once; the top ten carry over 0.09%. General study findings and limits: A handful of donors had 5% to 6.5% of their naive CD4 clonotypes in common. Generation of non-shared clonotypes was less probable than generation of clonotypes shared by all four donors.

The receptor was derived from a woman aged 25-40 years in good health. Sequencing was performed on naive CD8+ T cells sorted from blood. The chain combines TRBV6-6 with TRBJ1-1; unclear D gene. The DNA of the CDR3 is TGTGCCAGCAGTTACTCGAAGGGTAACACTGAAGCTTTCTTT. It codes for CASSYSKGNTEAFF.